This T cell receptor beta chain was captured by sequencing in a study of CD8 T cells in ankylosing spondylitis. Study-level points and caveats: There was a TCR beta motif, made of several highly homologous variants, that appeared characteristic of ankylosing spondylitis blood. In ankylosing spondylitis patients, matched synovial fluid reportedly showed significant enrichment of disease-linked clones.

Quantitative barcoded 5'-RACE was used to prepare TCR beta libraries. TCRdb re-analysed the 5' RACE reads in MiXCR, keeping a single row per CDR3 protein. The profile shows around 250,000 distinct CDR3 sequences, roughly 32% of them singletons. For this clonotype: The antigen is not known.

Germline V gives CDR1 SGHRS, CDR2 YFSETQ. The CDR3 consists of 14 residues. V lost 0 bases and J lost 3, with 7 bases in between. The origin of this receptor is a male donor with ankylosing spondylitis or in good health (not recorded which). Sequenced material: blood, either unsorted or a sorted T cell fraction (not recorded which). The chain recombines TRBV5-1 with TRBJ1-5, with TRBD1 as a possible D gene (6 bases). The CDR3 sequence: CASSLGDTNQPQHF. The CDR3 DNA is TGCGCCAGCAGCTTGGGGGACACCAATCAGCCCCAGCATTTT.